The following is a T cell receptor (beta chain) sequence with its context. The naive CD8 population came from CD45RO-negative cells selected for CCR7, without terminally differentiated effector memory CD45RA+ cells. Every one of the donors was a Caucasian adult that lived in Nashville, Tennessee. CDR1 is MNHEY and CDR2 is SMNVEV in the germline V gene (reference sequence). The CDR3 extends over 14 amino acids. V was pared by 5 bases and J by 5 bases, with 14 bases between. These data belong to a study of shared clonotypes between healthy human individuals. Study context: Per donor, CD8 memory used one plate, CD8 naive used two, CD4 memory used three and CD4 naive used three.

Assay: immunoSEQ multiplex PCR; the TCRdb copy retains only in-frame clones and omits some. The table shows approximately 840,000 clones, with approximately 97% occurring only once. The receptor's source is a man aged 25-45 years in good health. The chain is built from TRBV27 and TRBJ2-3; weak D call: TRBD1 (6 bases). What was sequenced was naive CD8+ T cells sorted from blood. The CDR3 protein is CASSNPGTRDTQYF. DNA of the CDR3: TGTGCCAGCAGTAACCCTGGGACACGAGATACGCAGTATTTT.